These 26 T cell receptor beta chains originate from one sample sequenced in a study of tumor and adjacent non-tumor tissue in lung cancer. A modified ARM-PCR protocol with three rounds of nested PCR amplified TCRbeta. TCRdb reprocessed the multiplex PCR reads with MiXCR, giving one entry per CDR3 protein. This sample has approximately 76,000 distinct CDR3 sequences, with roughly 70% found just once. The template was RNA from unsorted bulk tissue. Sequencing was performed on lung tumor tissue. Source of these receptors: a woman in her sixties or seventies with non-small cell lung cancer.

Worth noting for this clonotype: Mismatch with germline at one junction end may stem from a read error. The chain carries TRBV6-5 and TRBJ2-6, with D possibly TRBD1 on 6 matching bases. CDR3 length: 15 amino acids. CDR1 is MNHEY, CDR2 SVGAGI, per germline. CDR3 nucleotides: TGTGCCAGCAGACGGGACATTTCTGGGGCCGACGTCCTGACTTTC. Translated: CASRRDISGADVLTF.

This chain connects TRBV9 to TRBJ2-3, with D unresolved. V was trimmed by 2 bases and J by 0 bases, leaving 7 bases between them. This CDR3 contains 14 residues. In germline, CDR1 is SGDLS, CDR2 YYNGEE. The CDR3 is CASSVDSSTDTQYF. DNA of the CDR3: TGTGCCAGCAGCGTCGATTCTAGCACAGATACGCAGTATTTT.

Regarding this clonotype: A much larger clone lies a single base off, so this may be a read error. This chain uses TRBV28 with TRBJ2-7; D is possibly TRBD2 (6 bases). V lost 7 bases, J lost 4 bases, and 8 bases lay in between. This CDR3 spans 11 amino acids. The germline V gene encodes CDR1 MDHEN and CDR2 SYDVKM. CDR3 DNA: TGTGCCAGCACACGGGGGTACGAGCAGTACTTC. It encodes CASTRGYEQYF.

Regarding this clonotype: Since a much larger clone is just one base distant, this may be a read error. The V call is TRBV5-4, the J call TRBJ2-3; no definite D call. The germline CDR1 and CDR2 sequences are SGHNT and YYREEE (reference sequence). There are 13 residues in the CDR3. CDR3 sequence: CASSAPDADPQYF. The CDR3 DNA reads TGTGCCAGCAGCGCTCCCGATGCAGATCCGCAGTATTTT.

The gene calls are TRBV6-2 or TRBV6-3 and TRBJ2-5; 8 positions agree with TRBD1. The CDR3 has 13 amino acids. The trim removed 6 bases at V and 5 bases at J, leaving 5 bases unmatched. Germline CDR1 reads MNHEY; CDR2 reads SVGEGT. CDR3 nucleotide sequence: TGTGCCAGCAGCCGACAGGGGTGGGAGACCCAGTACTTC. This gives the protein CASSRQGWETQYF.

The chain has TRBV11-1 and TRBJ2-3; D gene uncertain. Germline V CDR1 and CDR2: SGHAT, FQDESV (reference sequence). The CDR3 loop spans 13 amino acids. V lost 10 bases, J lost 1 base, and 12 bases lay in between. The CDR3 bases are TGTGCCACTGAAGTTAGGCGCACAGATACGCAGTATTTT. It specifies CATEVRRTDTQYF.

Worth noting for this clonotype: This is likely a read error, given that the CDR3 carries no conserved phenylalanine or tryptophan at its end. This chain uses TRBV20-1 with TRBJ2-7; 7 bases match TRBD1. J was trimmed by 3 bases and V by 6 bases; bases with no gene match: 8. CDR3 length: 13 residues. Germline V CDR1 and CDR2: DFQATT, SNEGSKA (reference sequence). CDR3 coding DNA: TGCAGTGCAGAACCGGGACAGTACTACGAGCAGTACTCA. Its protein product is CSAEPGQYYEQYS.

V usage is TRBV6-1 and J usage is TRBJ2-5, with D possibly matching TRBD2 (5 bases). With 6 bases removed from V and 0 bases from J, the gap between germline ends came to 23 bases. The germline V gene encodes CDR1 MNHNS and CDR2 SASEGT. The CDR3 extends over 18 amino acids. The DNA of the CDR3 is TGTGCCAGCAGAGGTTCAAAGAATCTAGCCTGTTACCAAGAGACCCAGTACTTC. This codes for CASRGSKNLACYQETQYF.

This clonotype was picked up many times. This chain uses TRBV6-2 or TRBV6-3 with TRBJ2-1; no firm D call. Germline lookup yields CDR1 MNHEY and CDR2 SVGEGT. The CDR3 consists of 13 residues. Trimming removed 6 bases at V and 2 bases at J, with 8 bases between. CDR3 nucleotide sequence: TGTGCCAGCAGCCGACGGCCCTACAATGAGCAGTTCTTC. Amino acids: CASSRRPYNEQFF.

This clonotype has only a few counts. Since a much larger clone is just one base distant, this may be a read error. The chain employs TRBV12-5 and TRBJ1-2; D may be TRBD1 (5 bases). CDR1 and CDR2 (germline): LGHNT, FRNRAP. The CDR3 covers 12 residues. CDR3 sequence reads: CASGFQGYDYTF. CDR3 bases: TGTGCTAGTGGTTTTCAGGGTTATGACTACACCTTC.

CDR3 nucleotides: TGCAGCGTTGACATCGGGGACGAGAGCCGGTACTTC. It encodes CSVDIGDESRYF. The chain couples TRBV29-1 to TRBJ2-5, with D perhaps matching TRBD1 or TRBD2 (5 bases each). The CDR3 sequence is 12 residues long. The V end was cut by 3 bases, the J end by 13 bases, with 18 bases between. Germline V gene sequence: CDR1 SQVTM, CDR2 ANQGSEA.

The V call is TRBV5-1, the J call TRBJ2-2; 13 bases fit TRBD2. Germline CDR1 is SGHRS and CDR2 is YFSETQ. The CDR3 is 18 amino acids. V shed 5 bases, J shed 9 bases, and the junction held 16 bases outside the gene matches. The CDR3 loop reads CASRPGLAGYSKTWELFF. CDR3 DNA sequence: TGCGCCAGCAGGCCGGGACTAGCGGGGTATTCTAAGACCTGGGAGCTGTTTTTT.

With regard to this clonotype: Germline and junction disagree at one end, which may indicate a read error. V usage is TRBV14 and J usage is TRBJ2-2, with D perhaps given as TRBD1 or TRBD2 (5 bases each). Germline V lookup: CDR1 SGHDN, CDR2 FVKESK. CDR3 length equals 15 residues. Written as DNA, the CDR3 is TGTGCCAGCAACTGGGGACCTCCCAACACCGGGGAGTTGTTTTTT. Its protein product is CASNWGPPNTGELFF.

This chain uses TRBV7-8 with TRBJ2-1; 8 bases align to TRBD1. This CDR3 spans 14 amino acids. From germline, CDR1 is SGHVS and CDR2 FQNEAQ. V shed 6 bases, J shed 5 bases, and the junction held 6 bases outside the gene matches. The CDR3 nucleotides read TGTGCCAGCAGAGGACAGGGTTACCACAATGAGCAGTTCTTC. Protein sequence: CASRGQGYHNEQFF.

Concerning this clonotype: One end of the junction does not line up with germline, which may come from a read error. The V gene is TRBV29-1, the J gene TRBJ1-2; unclear D gene. CDR1 is SQVTM, CDR2 ANQGSEA, per germline. This CDR3 contains 12 residues. Here the CDR3 reads CSVVVRNYGYTF. In DNA form, the CDR3 reads TGCAGCGTGGTAGTGCGGAACTATGGCTACACCTTT.

To note about this clonotype: One junction end disagrees with the germline gene, perhaps due to a read error. CDR3 coding DNA: TGTGTCAGCAATTTTGGACAGGTAGGCAATCAGCCCCAGCATTTT. Amino acids: CVSNFGQVGNQPQHF. V gene TRBV12-3 or TRBV12-4 combines with J gene TRBJ1-5, with 7 nucleotides matching TRBD1. There are 15 residues in the CDR3.

Worth noting for this clonotype: An end of the junction does not agree with germline; a read error may underlie this. The J gene is TRBJ1-6, the V gene TRBV20-1; D gene unclear. CDR3 size: 13 residues. Germline loops: CDR1 DFQATT, CDR2 SNEGSKA (reference sequence). As DNA, the CDR3 is TGCGGTGCTAGATTTAGTTATAATTCACCCCTCCACTTT. This sequence encodes CGARFSYNSPLHF.

For this clonotype: A read error is likely, as this CDR3 ends without the conserved phenylalanine or tryptophan. The chain uses TRBV28 and TRBJ1-6; 8 bases agree with TRBD1. CDR1 and CDR2 from the germline V gene are MDHEN and SYDVKM. Unmatched junction bases numbered 16, after V lost 10 bases and J lost 8 bases. The CDR3 has 16 amino acids. The CDR3 here is CATKPSGQGAYSPLHH. CDR3 DNA: TGTGCCACCAAACCTTCGGGGCAGGGGGCTTATTCACCCCTCCACCAT.

About this clonotype: It is likely a read error, because the conserved phenylalanine at the end of the CDR3 is missing. No DNA is shown, since the ends of the CDR3 on it are uncertain; the CDR3 is the one TCRdb lists. The rearrangement joins TRBV11-2 to TRBJ2-1; TRBD2 reflects the table's D call only, with no check against the DNA. Germline-derived CDR1 and CDR2 are SGHAT and FQNNGV. The CDR3 spans 15 amino acids, including both terminal residues. This CDR3 reads CASSLFSSGVGEQSL.

This clonotype occurred many times. The chain links TRBV6-5 to TRBJ1-5; the match to TRBD1 covers 7 bases. CDR1 is MNHEY and CDR2 is SVGAGI in the germline V gene. The ends lost 6 bases at V and 4 bases at J; junction bases unmatched: 6. The CDR3 has 14 amino acids. The CDR3 nucleotides read TGTGCCAGCAGGCCGACAGGGAGAAATCAGCCCCAGCATTTT. Protein: CASRPTGRNQPQHF.

This clonotype occurred many times. The chain links TRBV24-1 to TRBJ2-2; no firm D call. Looked up from germline, CDR1 is KGHDR and CDR2 is SFDVKD. The CDR3 runs to 13 residues. V lost 10 bases and J 0 bases, leaving 8 bases between the germline ends. The CDR3 DNA is TGTGCCACTGGCGCACCGAACACCGGGGAGCTGTTTTTT. Amino acid sequence: CATGAPNTGELFF.

This clonotype has more than one count but fewer than ten. The chain uses TRBV6-6 and TRBJ2-5; D is unresolved. Germline loops: CDR1 MNHNY, CDR2 SVGAGI (reference sequence). The CDR3 runs to 19 residues. Trimming took 7 bases from V and 3 from J, leaving 30 bases between them. DNA of the CDR3: TGTGCCAGCAATGGTTCGGAGATTAGTACGGAGAACGAAAAAGAGACCCAGTACTTC. As protein: CASNGSEISTENEKETQYF.

To note about this clonotype: The junction and the germline gene differ at one end; a read error may be behind it. The chain recombines TRBV6-1 with TRBJ1-5; D unresolved. This CDR3 region has 13 residues. Germline-derived CDR1 and CDR2 are MNHNS and SASEGT. In DNA form, the CDR3 reads TGTGCCAGCAGTTACGGGGTGGACCGGCCCCAACATTTT. Its translation is CASSYGVDRPQHF.

This clonotype was detected many times. The rearrangement links TRBV28 to TRBJ1-5; weak D call: TRBD1 (5 bases). The V gene's germline CDR1 is MDHEN and CDR2 SYDVKM. The CDR3 has 10 residues. Deletions cut 3 bases from V and 13 bases from J, with 7 bases between. The chain's CDR3 is CASSFRDQHF. The DNA for the CDR3 is TGTGCCAGCAGTTTCAGGGATCAGCATTTT.

Details on this clonotype: Since the CDR3 does not end with the conserved phenylalanine or tryptophan, this likely comes from a read error. The V gene is TRBV13, the J gene TRBJ2-7; D is possibly TRBD2 (5 bases). The V and J ends lost 2 bases and 5 bases respectively, with 16 bases between them. The CDR3 is 15 amino acids. Germline-derived CDR1 and CDR2 are PRHDT and FYEKMQ (reference sequence). The CDR3 here is CASSLLASPHHEQYS. The CDR3 bases are TGTGCCAGCAGCTTACTTGCTAGCCCTCACCACGAGCAGTACTCC.

This clonotype showed up just once. A much larger clone sits a single nucleotide away, making a read error possible. V and J are TRBV20-1 and TRBJ2-7; the D gene is possibly TRBD2 (5 bases). V lost 3 bases and J 3 bases, leaving 21 bases between the germline ends. This CDR3 has 16 residues. Per germline, CDR1 DFQATT and CDR2 SNEGSKA (reference sequence). This CDR3 is CSASSSRRGGGYEQYF. The CDR3, as DNA: TGCAGTGCTAGTTCTAGCAGGAGAGGAGGAGGCTACGAGCAGTACTTC.